This T cell receptor beta chain was obtained from a study of blood T cell repertoires in COVID-19. Study summary: Samples taken during acute and convalescent COVID-19 were collected in the United States, Italy and Spain. In each case, the material was cDNA or gDNA derived from T cells, B-cell-depleted T cells, or PBMCs.

Original processing notes: The assay estimated nucleated cells by amplifying reference gene primers. The assay was immunoSEQ multiplex PCR, and TCRdb's table has in-frame clones only and misses some. V, J and clone size are those of that table, while D and trimming were read from the DNA. The sample holds some 150,000 clones, about 83% seen once. CDR1 is LNHNV, CDR2 YYDKDF, per germline (reference sequence). V was cut by 0 bases and J by 0 bases, with 7 bases left in between. This CDR3 is 15 amino acids long. The origin of this receptor is a woman in her 50s with active or convalescent COVID-19. The material sequenced was peripheral blood. V usage is TRBV15 and J usage is TRBJ2-3, with a tentative D call TRBD1 (6 bases). The CDR3 sequence is CATSREGTSTDTQYF. CDR3 coding DNA: TGTGCCACCAGCAGAGAGGGGACAAGCACAGATACGCAGTATTTT.